This record looks at one T cell receptor (beta chain) sequence and its context. Repertoires were generated with immunoSEQ multiplex PCR, while TCRdb's copy carries only in-frame clones and drops some. The table shows around 170,000 clones, with around 90% occurring only once. Stated time point: blood 4 weeks post-SBRT, at nephrectomy. This sample's treatment: 15 Gy SBRT to primary tumor, nephrectomy 4 weeks later. Trimming took 0 bases from V and 4 from J, leaving 3 bases between them. Germline values: CDR1 SGHDN, CDR2 FVKESK. The CDR3 has 12 residues. The data stem from a study of radiation and T cells in renal cell carcinoma.

Material: blood, obtained from a patient whose treatment included radiotherapy and nephrectomy. The origin of this receptor is a woman between 45 and 65 years old with renal cell carcinoma. The J gene is TRBJ2-5, the V gene TRBV14, with D unresolved. CDR3 sequence reads: CASSQDPETQYF. The CDR3 bases are TGTGCCAGCAGCCAAGATCCAGAGACCCAGTACTTC. The full variable domain, in which reference TRBV14 and TRBJ2-5 provide the parts outside the CDR3, is EAGVTQFPSHSVIEKGQTVTLRCDPISGHDNLYWYRRVMGKEIKFLLHFVKESKQDESGMPNNRFLAERTGGTYSTLKVQPAELEDSGVYFCASSQDPETQYFGPGTRLLVL.